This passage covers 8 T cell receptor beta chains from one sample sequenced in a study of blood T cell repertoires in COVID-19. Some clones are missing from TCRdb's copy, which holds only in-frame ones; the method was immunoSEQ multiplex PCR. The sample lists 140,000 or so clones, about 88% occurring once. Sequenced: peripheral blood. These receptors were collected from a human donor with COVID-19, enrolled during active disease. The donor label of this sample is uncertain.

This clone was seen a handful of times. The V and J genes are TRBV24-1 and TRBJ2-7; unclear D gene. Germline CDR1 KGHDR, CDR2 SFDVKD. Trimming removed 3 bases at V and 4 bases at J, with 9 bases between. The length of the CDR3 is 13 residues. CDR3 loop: CATSDQTEYEQYF. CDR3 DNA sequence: TGTGCCACCAGTGATCAGACTGAATACGAGCAGTACTTC.

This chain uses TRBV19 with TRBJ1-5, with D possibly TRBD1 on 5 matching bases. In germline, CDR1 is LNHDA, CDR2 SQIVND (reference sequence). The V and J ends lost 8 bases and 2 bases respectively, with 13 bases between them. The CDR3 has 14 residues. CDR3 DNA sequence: TGTGCCAGTTGTCATCAGGGTGGCAATCAGCCCCAGCATTTT. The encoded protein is CASCHQGGNQPQHF.

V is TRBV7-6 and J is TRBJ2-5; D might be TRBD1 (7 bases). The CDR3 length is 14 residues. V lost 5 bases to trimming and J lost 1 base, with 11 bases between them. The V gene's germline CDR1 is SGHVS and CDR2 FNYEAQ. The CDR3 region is CASSAGQSQETQYF. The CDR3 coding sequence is TGTGCCAGCAGCGCGGGACAGTCCCAAGAGACCCAGTACTTC. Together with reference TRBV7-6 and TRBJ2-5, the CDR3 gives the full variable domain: GAGVSQSPRYKVTKRGQDVALRCDPISGHVSLYWYRQALGQGPEFLTYFNYEAQQDKSGLPNDRFSAERPEGSISTLTIQRTEQRDSAMYRCASSAGQSQETQYFGPGTRLLVL.

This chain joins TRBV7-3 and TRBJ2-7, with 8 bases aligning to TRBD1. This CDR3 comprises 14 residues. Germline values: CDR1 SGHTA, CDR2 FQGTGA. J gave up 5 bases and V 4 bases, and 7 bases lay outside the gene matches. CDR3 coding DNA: TGTGCCAGCAGCTCACAGGGGGATTCCCACGAGCAGTACTTC. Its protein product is CASSSQGDSHEQYF.

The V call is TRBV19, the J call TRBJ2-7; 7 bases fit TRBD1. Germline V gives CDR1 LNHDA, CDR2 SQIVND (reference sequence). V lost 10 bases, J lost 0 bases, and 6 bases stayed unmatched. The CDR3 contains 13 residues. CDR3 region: CATLDRASYEQYF. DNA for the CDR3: TGTGCCACCTTAGACAGGGCCTCCTACGAGCAGTACTTC.

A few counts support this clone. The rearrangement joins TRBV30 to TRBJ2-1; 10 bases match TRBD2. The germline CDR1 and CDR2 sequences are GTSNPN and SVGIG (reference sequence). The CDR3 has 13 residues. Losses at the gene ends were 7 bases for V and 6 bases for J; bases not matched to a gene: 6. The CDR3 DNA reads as TGTGCCTCCGAGCGGGAGGGGGTCAATGAGCAGTTCTTC. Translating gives CASEREGVNEQFF.

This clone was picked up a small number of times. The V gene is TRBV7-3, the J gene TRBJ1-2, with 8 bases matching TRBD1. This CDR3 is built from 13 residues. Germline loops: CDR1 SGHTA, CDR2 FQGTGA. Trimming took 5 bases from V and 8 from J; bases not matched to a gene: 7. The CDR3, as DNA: TGTGCCAGCAGCCTTGGCAGGGGGCGAGGCTACACCTTC. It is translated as CASSLGRGRGYTF.

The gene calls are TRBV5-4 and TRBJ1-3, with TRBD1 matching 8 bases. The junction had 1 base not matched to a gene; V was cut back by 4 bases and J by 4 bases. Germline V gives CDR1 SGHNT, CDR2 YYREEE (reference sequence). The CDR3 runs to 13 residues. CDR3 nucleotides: TGTGCCAGCAGCGGACAGGGCGGAAACACCATATATTTT. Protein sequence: CASSGQGGNTIYF.